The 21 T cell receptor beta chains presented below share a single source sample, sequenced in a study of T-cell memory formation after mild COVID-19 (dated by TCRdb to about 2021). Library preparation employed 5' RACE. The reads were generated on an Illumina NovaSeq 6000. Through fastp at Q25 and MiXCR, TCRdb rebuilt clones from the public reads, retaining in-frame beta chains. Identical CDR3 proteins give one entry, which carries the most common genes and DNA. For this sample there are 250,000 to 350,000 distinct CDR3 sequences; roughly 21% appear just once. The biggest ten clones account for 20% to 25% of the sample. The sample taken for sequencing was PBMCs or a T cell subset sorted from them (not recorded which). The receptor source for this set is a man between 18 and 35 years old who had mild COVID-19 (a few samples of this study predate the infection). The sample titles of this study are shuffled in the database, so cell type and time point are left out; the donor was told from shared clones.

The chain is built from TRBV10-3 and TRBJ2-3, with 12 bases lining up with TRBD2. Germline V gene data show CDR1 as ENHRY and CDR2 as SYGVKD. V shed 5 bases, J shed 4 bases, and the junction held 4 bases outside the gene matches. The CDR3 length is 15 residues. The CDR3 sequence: CAISSGLAGPDTQYF. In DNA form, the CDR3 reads TGTGCCATCAGTTCGGGACTAGCGGGCCCAGATACGCAGTATTTT.

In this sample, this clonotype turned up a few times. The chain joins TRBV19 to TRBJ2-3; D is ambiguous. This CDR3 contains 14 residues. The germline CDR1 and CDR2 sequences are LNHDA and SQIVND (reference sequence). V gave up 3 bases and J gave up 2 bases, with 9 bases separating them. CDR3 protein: CASSIGPSTDTQYF. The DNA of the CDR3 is TGTGCCAGTAGTATTGGACCATCCACAGATACGCAGTATTTT.

In DNA, the CDR3 is TGTGCCAGCAGTTCGCCGGGCAGTGAAGCTTTCTTT. The encoded protein is CASSSPGSEAFF. The V call is TRBV12-3 or TRBV12-4, the J call TRBJ1-1; D not resolved. The CDR3 consists of 12 residues. The V end lost 4 bases, the J end lost 7 bases, and 10 bases lay between the germline ends.

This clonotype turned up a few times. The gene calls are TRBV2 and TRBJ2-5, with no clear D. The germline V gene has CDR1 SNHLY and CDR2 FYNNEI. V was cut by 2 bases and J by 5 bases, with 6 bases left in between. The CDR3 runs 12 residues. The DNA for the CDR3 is TGTGCCAGCAGTGAACTTCGGGAGACCCAGTACTTC. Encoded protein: CASSELRETQYF.

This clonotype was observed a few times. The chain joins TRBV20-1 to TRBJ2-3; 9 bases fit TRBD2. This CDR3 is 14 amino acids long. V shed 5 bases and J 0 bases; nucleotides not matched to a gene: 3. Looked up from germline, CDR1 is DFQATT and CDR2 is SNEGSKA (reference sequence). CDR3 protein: CSAASGTSTDTQYF. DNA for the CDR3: TGCAGTGCTGCTAGCGGGACTAGCACAGATACGCAGTATTTT.

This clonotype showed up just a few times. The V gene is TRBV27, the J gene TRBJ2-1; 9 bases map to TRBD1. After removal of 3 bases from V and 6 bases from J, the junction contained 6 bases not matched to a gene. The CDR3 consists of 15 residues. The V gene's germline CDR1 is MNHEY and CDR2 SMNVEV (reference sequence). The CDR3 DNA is TGTGCCAGCAGTTTCGTACAGGGGGCTCCCAATGAGCAGTTCTTC. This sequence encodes CASSFVQGAPNEQFF.

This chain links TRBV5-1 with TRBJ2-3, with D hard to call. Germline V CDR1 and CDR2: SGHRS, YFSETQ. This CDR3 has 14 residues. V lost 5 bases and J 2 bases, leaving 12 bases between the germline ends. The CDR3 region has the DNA TGCGCCAGCAGTCTCAGCCCACCCACAGATACGCAGTATTTT. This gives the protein CASSLSPPTDTQYF.

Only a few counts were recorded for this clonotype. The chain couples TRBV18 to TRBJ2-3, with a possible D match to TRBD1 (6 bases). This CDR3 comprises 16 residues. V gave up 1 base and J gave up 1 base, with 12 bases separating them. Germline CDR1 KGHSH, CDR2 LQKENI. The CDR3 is CASSPLTTGRTDTQYF. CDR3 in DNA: TGTGCCAGCTCACCACTTACAACAGGGCGCACAGATACGCAGTATTTT.

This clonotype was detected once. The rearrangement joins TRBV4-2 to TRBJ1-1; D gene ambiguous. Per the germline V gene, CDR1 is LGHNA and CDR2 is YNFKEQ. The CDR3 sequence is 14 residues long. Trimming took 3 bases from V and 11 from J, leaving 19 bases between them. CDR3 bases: TGTGCCAGCAGCCAGGGCTTGGCTCAACTTATGGCTTTCTTT. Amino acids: CASSQGLAQLMAFF.

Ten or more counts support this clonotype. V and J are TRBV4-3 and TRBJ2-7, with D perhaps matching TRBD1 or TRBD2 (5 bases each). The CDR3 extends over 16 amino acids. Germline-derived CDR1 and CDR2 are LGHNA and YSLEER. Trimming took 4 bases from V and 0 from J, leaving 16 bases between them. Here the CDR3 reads CASSRGHGDRSYEQYF. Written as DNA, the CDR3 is TGCGCCAGCAGCCGCGGACACGGGGACCGCTCCTACGAGCAGTACTTC.

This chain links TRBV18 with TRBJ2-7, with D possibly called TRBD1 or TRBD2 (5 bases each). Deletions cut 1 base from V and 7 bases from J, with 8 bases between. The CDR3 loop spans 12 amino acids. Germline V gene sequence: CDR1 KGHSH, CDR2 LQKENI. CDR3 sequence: CASSPRDGEQYF. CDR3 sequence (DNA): TGTGCCAGCTCACCACGGGACGGTGAGCAGTACTTC.

CDR3 in DNA: TGCGCCAGCAGCTTTTACAGGTTGAACACTGAAGCTTTCTTT. This translates into CASSFYRLNTEAFF. The chain combines TRBV5-1 with TRBJ1-1; D might be TRBD1 (5 bases). Germline CDR1 reads SGHRS; CDR2 reads YFSETQ. The CDR3 spans 14 residues. V dropped 2 bases and J dropped 0 bases, with 8 bases sitting between them.

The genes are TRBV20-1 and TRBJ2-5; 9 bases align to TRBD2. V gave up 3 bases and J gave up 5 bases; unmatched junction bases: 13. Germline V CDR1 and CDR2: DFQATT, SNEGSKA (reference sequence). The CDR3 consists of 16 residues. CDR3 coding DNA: TGCAGTGCTAGCAAGTCGGCGGGGGGGCCCTGGGAGACCCAGTACTTC. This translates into CSASKSAGGPWETQYF.

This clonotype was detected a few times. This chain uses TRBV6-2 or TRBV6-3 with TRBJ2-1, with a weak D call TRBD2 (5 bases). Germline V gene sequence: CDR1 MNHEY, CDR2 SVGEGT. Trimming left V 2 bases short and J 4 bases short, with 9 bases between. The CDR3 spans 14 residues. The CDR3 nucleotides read TGTGCCAGCAGTTACGGAGGACCTTACAATGAGCAGTTCTTC. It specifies CASSYGGPYNEQFF.

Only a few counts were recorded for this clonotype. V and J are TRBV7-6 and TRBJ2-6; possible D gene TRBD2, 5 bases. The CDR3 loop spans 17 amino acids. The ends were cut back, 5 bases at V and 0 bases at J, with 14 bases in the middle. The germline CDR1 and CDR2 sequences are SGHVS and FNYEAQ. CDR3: CASSLAPTSSGANVLTF. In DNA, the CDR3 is TGTGCCAGCAGCCTGGCACCAACTAGCTCTGGGGCCAACGTCCTGACTTTC.

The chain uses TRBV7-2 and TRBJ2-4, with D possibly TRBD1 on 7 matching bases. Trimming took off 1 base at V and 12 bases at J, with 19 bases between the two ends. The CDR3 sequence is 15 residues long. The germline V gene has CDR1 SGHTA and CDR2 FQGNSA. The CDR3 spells CASSLGQGEYGGQYF. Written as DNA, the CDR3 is TGTGCCAGCAGCTTAGGACAGGGTGAATACGGGGGTCAGTACTTC. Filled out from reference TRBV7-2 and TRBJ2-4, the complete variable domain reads GAGVSQSPSNKVTEKGKDVELRCDPISGHTALYWYRQSLGQGLEFLIYFQGNSAPDKSGLPSDRFSAERTGGSVSTLTIQRTQQEDSAVYLCASSLGQGEYGGQYFGAGTRLSVL.

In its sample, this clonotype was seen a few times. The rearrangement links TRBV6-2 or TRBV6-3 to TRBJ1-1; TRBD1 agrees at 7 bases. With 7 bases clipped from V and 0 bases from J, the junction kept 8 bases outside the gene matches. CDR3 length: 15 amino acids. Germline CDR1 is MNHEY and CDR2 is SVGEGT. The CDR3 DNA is TGTGCCAGCATCAGGACAGGACCTGTGAACACTGAAGCTTTCTTT. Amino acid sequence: CASIRTGPVNTEAFF.

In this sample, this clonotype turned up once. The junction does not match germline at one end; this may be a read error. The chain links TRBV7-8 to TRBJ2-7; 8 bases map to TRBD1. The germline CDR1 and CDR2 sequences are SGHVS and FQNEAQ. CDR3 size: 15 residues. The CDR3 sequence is CASSPWTGRSYAQYF. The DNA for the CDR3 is TGTGCCAGCAGCCCGTGGACAGGGCGCTCCTACGCGCAGTACTTC.

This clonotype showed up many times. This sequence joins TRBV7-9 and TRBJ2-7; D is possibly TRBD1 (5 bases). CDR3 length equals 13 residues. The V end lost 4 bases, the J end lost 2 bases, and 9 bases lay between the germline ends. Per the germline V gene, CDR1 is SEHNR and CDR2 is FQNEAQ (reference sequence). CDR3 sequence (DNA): TGTGCCAGCAGCTCCGGACATACCTACGAGCAGTACTTC. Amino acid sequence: CASSSGHTYEQYF.

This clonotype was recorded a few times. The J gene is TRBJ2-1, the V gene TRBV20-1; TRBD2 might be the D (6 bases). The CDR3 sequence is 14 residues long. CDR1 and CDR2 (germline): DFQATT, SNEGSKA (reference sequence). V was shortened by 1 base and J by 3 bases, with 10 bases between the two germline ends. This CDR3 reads CSARGDSGYNEQFF. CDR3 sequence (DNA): TGCAGTGCTAGAGGTGATAGCGGCTACAATGAGCAGTTCTTC.

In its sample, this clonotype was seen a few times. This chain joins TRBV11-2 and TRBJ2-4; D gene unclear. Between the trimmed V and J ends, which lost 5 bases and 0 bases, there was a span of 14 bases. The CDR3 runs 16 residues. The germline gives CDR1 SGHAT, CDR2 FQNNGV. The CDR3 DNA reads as TGTGCCAGCAGCCCAGGCGTATTAGGAGCCAAAAACATTCAGTACTTC. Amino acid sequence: CASSPGVLGAKNIQYF.